The 29 T cell receptor beta chains in this list originate from one sample, sequenced in a study of T-cell reconstitution after alpha-beta-depleted transplantation in children. A TCRbeta library incorporating unique molecular identifiers was prepared. One entry per CDR3 protein results from TCRdb running MiXCR on the PCR reads. This table has 540,000 or so distinct CDR3 sequences, roughly 23% appearing once. Material: PBMCs, mostly from graft donor cells, obtained 360 days after TCRalphabeta/CD19-depleted stem cell transplant. The receptors here all came from a boy younger than two who had a stem cell transplant for acute myeloid leukemia, so the T cells may come from the graft donor.

This clonotype was found a few times. The rearrangement joins TRBV25-1 to TRBJ2-3, with D perhaps TRBD1 (5 bases). The CDR3 has 16 amino acids. Deletions cut 3 bases from V and 0 bases from J, with 13 bases between. The germline V gene has CDR1 MGHDK and CDR2 SYGVNS. The CDR3 DNA reads TGTGCCAGCAGTGATGCGGAATGGGGCAGCACAGATACGCAGTATTTT. This translates into CASSDAEWGSTDTQYF.

This clonotype came up many times. This chain links TRBV12-3 or TRBV12-4 with TRBJ1-1, with 7 nucleotides matching TRBD1. This CDR3 contains 16 residues. Losses at the gene ends were 1 base for V and 3 bases for J; bases not matched to a gene: 8. The CDR3 coding sequence is TGTGCCAGCAGTTTAGGGCCCAGGGGGAGCGACACTGAAGCTTTCTTT. Translation gives CASSLGPRGSDTEAFF.

The chain couples TRBV5-6 to TRBJ2-1; D possibly corresponds to TRBD1 (5 bases). The CDR3 contains 17 residues. CDR1 and CDR2 from the germline V gene are SGHDT and YYEEEE. Between the trimmed V and J ends, which lost 1 base and 1 base, there was a span of 15 bases. Here the CDR3 reads CASSLKEGAFSYNEQFF. The CDR3 coding sequence is TGTGCCAGCAGCTTGAAGGAAGGGGCGTTTTCCTACAATGAGCAGTTCTTC. The whole variable domain, remainder taken from reference TRBV5-6 and TRBJ2-1, is DAGVTQSPTHLIKTRGQQVTLRCSPKSGHDTVSWYQQALGQGPQFIFQYYEEEERQRGNFPDRFSGHQFPNYSSELNVNALLLGDSALYLCASSLKEGAFSYNEQFFGPGTRLTVL.

The CDR3 sequence is CASILYNEQFF. In DNA, the CDR3 is TGTGCCAGCATACTCTACAATGAGCAGTTCTTC. The chain combines TRBV28 with TRBJ2-1; D is undetermined. The CDR3 spans 11 residues. Germline loops: CDR1 MDHEN, CDR2 SYDVKM. The V gene lost 7 bases and the J gene lost 3 bases, with 4 bases spanning the gap. The full variable domain, its missing parts supplied by reference TRBV28 and TRBJ2-1, is DVKVTQSSRYLVKRTGEKVFLECVQDMDHENMFWYRQDPGLGLRLIYFSYDVKMKEKGDIPEGYSVSREKKERFSLILESASTNQTSMYLCASILYNEQFFGPGTRLTVL.

V usage is TRBV7-2 and J usage is TRBJ2-7; the match to TRBD2 covers 9 bases. There are 17 residues in the CDR3. Germline assignment: CDR1 SGHTA and CDR2 FQGNSA. V shed 5 bases and J 0 bases; nucleotides not matched to a gene: 11. CDR3 nucleotides: TGTGCCAGCAGCCCCCGGACGGGACTAGCAATCTCCTACGAGCAGTACTTC. This translates into CASSPRTGLAISYEQYF.

The chain joins TRBV5-6 to TRBJ2-5; weak D call: TRBD2 (5 bases). The germline gives CDR1 SGHDT, CDR2 YYEEEE. The length of the CDR3 is 12 residues. V was pared by 4 bases and J by 7 bases, with 11 bases between. DNA of the CDR3: TGTGCCAGCAGCCTCCTCGAGGGGACCCAGTACTTC. Amino acid sequence: CASSLLEGTQYF. The full variable domain, with the rest looked up from reference TRBV5-6 and TRBJ2-5, is DAGVTQSPTHLIKTRGQQVTLRCSPKSGHDTVSWYQQALGQGPQFIFQYYEEEERQRGNFPDRFSGHQFPNYSSELNVNALLLGDSALYLCASSLLEGTQYFGPGTRLLVL.

At least ten counts were recorded for this clonotype. The chain carries TRBV4-3 and TRBJ2-7, with 8 bases matching TRBD2. The CDR3 has 15 residues. V lost 0 bases, J lost 4 bases, and 5 bases stayed unmatched. Germline lookup yields CDR1 LGHNA and CDR2 YSLEER. The CDR3 protein is CASSQEHPSGYEQYF. The CDR3 region has the DNA TGCGCCAGCAGCCAAGAGCATCCTAGCGGGTACGAGCAGTACTTC.

Many counts were recorded for this clonotype. This chain uses TRBV11-2 with TRBJ2-7; D call uncertain. CDR1 is SGHAT and CDR2 is FQNNGV in the germline V gene. Deletions cut 6 bases from V and 4 bases from J, with 13 bases between. CDR3 length equals 13 residues. CDR3 bases: TGTGCCAGCAGTCAGATCCCAGCGTACGAGCAGTACGTC. Amino acids: CASSQIPAYEQYV.

This clonotype has just a few counts. The chain is built from TRBV28 and TRBJ1-5; TRBD1 is a possible D gene (5 bases). Trimming took 6 bases from V and 1 from J, leaving 16 bases between them. Germline CDR1 and CDR2: MDHEN and SYDVKM. This CDR3 is built from 16 residues. This CDR3 is CASRDTAGRSNQPQHF. The CDR3, as DNA: TGTGCCAGCAGAGATACGGCAGGGCGAAGCAATCAGCCCCAGCATTTT.

This clonotype was counted ten times or more. This chain uses TRBV20-1 with TRBJ2-7; D is uncertain. Trimming took 3 bases from V and 0 from J, leaving 9 bases between them. Per the germline V gene, CDR1 is DFQATT and CDR2 is SNEGSKA (reference sequence). The CDR3 consists of 13 residues. The CDR3 loop reads CSASARSSYEQYF. The DNA for the CDR3 is TGCAGTGCTAGTGCTAGGAGCTCCTACGAGCAGTACTTC.

The table lists this clonotype with a few counts. The chain uses TRBV7-3 and TRBJ2-3, with D perhaps matching TRBD2 (6 bases). CDR1 SGHTA and CDR2 FQGTGA come from the germline V gene. Trimming took 4 bases from V and 2 from J, leaving 10 bases between them. This CDR3 spans 14 amino acids. CDR3 loop: CASSSGLITDTQYF. The CDR3 nucleotides read TGTGCCAGCAGCTCGGGACTGATCACAGATACGCAGTATTTT.

The DNA for the CDR3 is TGCAGTGCTAGGTGGTTCAGGGGGCGCGGGGATTCGACTAATGAAAAACTGTTTTTT. This encodes CSARWFRGRGDSTNEKLFF. The chain uses TRBV20-1 and TRBJ1-4, with 8 nucleotides matching TRBD1. The J segment lost 2 bases and the V segment lost 3 bases, leaving 17 bases of the junction unmatched. Germline V gene sequence: CDR1 DFQATT, CDR2 SNEGSKA (reference sequence). This CDR3 has 19 residues.

The chain combines TRBV4-1 with TRBJ1-5; possibly TRBD1 for D (5 bases). Trimming removed 4 bases at V and 6 bases at J, with 13 bases between. Germline V gene data show CDR1 as MGHRA and CDR2 as YSYEKL. CDR3 length: 14 amino acids. CDR3 in DNA: TGCGCCAGCAGCCTAAGTTTGGGGGTTCAGCCCCAGCATTTT. Amino acid sequence: CASSLSLGVQPQHF.

This clonotype was seen ten or more times. The chain employs TRBV12-3 or TRBV12-4 and TRBJ1-5, with 7 bases aligning to TRBD1. Trimming cost V 1 base and J 2 bases; bases outside gene matches: 8. CDR3 length: 17 residues. CDR3 in DNA: TGTGCCAGCAGTTTAGGAGGGGCAGGGGGAGGCAATCAGCCCCAGCATTTT. Residues: CASSLGGAGGGNQPQHF.

This clonotype was recorded at least ten times. The V call is TRBV29-1, the J call TRBJ2-3; TRBD1 agrees at 8 bases. Germline CDR1 SQVTM, CDR2 ANQGSEA. The length of the CDR3 is 13 residues. Losses at the gene ends were 3 bases for V and 3 bases for J; bases not matched to a gene: 2. CDR3 amino acids: CSVDDRGTDTQYF. CDR3 DNA sequence: TGCAGCGTTGATGACAGGGGAACAGATACGCAGTATTTT.

The chain couples TRBV20-1 to TRBJ2-1, with 7 bases fitting TRBD2. Germline V gene data show CDR1 as DFQATT and CDR2 as SNEGSKA (reference sequence). The CDR3 length is 14 residues. V lost 0 bases and J lost 6; bases outside the gene matches: 5. Here the CDR3 reads CSARDPREANEQFF. The CDR3 bases are TGCAGTGCTAGAGATCCTCGGGAGGCCAATGAGCAGTTCTTC.

This clonotype was seen ten or more times. For the CDR3, the DNA is TGTGCCAGCAGTTCCCGGACAGGGGACTACGAGCAGTACGTC. This gives the protein CASSSRTGDYEQYV. The chain carries TRBV28 and TRBJ2-7, with TRBD1 matching 9 bases. V was clipped by 4 bases and J by 3 bases; unmatched bases: 4. CDR3 length: 14 amino acids. Germline V lookup: CDR1 MDHEN, CDR2 SYDVKM.

V gene TRBV7-2 combines with J gene TRBJ1-5, with 7 bases that match TRBD1. The CDR3 spans 13 residues. The trim removed 5 bases at V and 7 bases at J, leaving 5 bases unmatched. Germline V gene data show CDR1 as SGHTA and CDR2 as FQGNSA. The CDR3 bases are TGTGCCAGCAGCCAAACGGGACAGCAGCCCCAGCATTTT. Translated: CASSQTGQQPQHF.

The chain uses TRBV28 and TRBJ1-5, with 8 bases aligning to TRBD1. The CDR3 runs 18 residues. Unmatched junction bases numbered 20, after V lost 8 bases and J lost 5 bases. CDR1 and CDR2 from the germline V gene are MDHEN and SYDVKM. The CDR3, as DNA: TGTGCCAGCGACCGACCGGGACAGGTTATTGATCGGTATCAGCCCCAGCATTTT. Its protein product is CASDRPGQVIDRYQPQHF. The full variable domain, in which reference TRBV28 and TRBJ1-5 provide the parts outside the CDR3, is DVKVTQSSRYLVKRTGEKVFLECVQDMDHENMFWYRQDPGLGLRLIYFSYDVKMKEKGDIPEGYSVSREKKERFSLILESASTNQTSMYLCASDRPGQVIDRYQPQHFGDGTRLSIL.

This sequence joins TRBV7-8 and TRBJ2-7; TRBD2 might be the D (5 bases). CDR3 length: 16 amino acids. Per germline, CDR1 SGHVS and CDR2 FQNEAQ. Between the trimmed V and J ends, which lost 0 bases and 3 bases, there was a span of 15 bases. CDR3 sequence reads: CASSLAFSPSFYEQYF. The CDR3 region has the DNA TGTGCCAGCAGCTTAGCGTTCAGCCCTAGCTTCTACGAGCAGTACTTC.

The chain uses TRBV12-3 or TRBV12-4 and TRBJ1-3; TRBD1 agrees at 10 bases. The CDR3 runs to 14 residues. Unmatched junction bases numbered 10, after V lost 10 bases and J lost 7 bases. CDR3: CATRTGTGVNTIYF. The CDR3 DNA reads as TGTGCCACTCGGACCGGGACAGGGGTGAACACCATATATTTT.

In its sample, this clonotype was seen a few times. This chain uses TRBV6-5 with TRBJ2-1, with TRBD2 matching over 7 bases. Trimming cost V 2 bases and J 0 bases; bases outside gene matches: 4. Looked up from germline, CDR1 is MNHEY and CDR2 is SVGAGI. The CDR3 has 16 amino acids. CDR3 in amino acids: CASSYGRGISYNEQFF. The CDR3, as DNA: TGTGCCAGCAGTTACGGGCGGGGGATCTCCTACAATGAGCAGTTCTTC.

This clonotype was picked up many times. The chain is built from TRBV5-1 and TRBJ2-1, with a weak D call TRBD2 (6 bases). Trimming stripped 0 bases from V and 4 bases from J, with 11 bases between. The CDR3 spans 15 residues. Germline V CDR1 and CDR2: SGHRS, YFSETQ. The CDR3, as DNA: TGCGCCAGCAGCTTGGTCGGCGGGGAGTACAATGAGCAGTTCTTC. Amino acid sequence: CASSLVGGEYNEQFF.

The V gene is TRBV7-9, the J gene TRBJ2-3; 9 bases align to TRBD1. V shed 6 bases, J shed 5 bases, and the junction held 9 bases outside the gene matches. The CDR3 is 15 residues long. Germline V CDR1 and CDR2: SEHNR, FQNEAQ (reference sequence). This CDR3 reads CASRNPGQGKDTQYF. CDR3 nucleotide sequence: TGTGCCAGCAGGAATCCGGGACAGGGAAAAGATACGCAGTATTTT.

This clonotype appeared many times. This chain links TRBV12-3 or TRBV12-4 with TRBJ2-5; the D gene is possibly TRBD2 (6 bases). Trimming took 2 bases from V and 3 from J, leaving 10 bases between them. The CDR3 is 14 amino acids. Here the CDR3 reads CASSLIRGKETQYF. Here the CDR3 DNA reads TGTGCCAGCAGTTTAATCCGCGGGAAAGAGACCCAGTACTTC.

The V and J genes are TRBV28 and TRBJ2-1; 14 bases line up with TRBD2. The ends lost 6 bases at V and 2 bases at J; junction bases unmatched: 3. The CDR3 is made up of 16 amino acids. The germline CDR1 and CDR2 sequences are MDHEN and SYDVKM. The CDR3, as DNA: TGTGCCAGCAGCTGGACTAGCGGGGGGACCTACAATGAGCAGTTCTTC. It specifies CASSWTSGGTYNEQFF.

This clonotype appeared many times. The chain is built from TRBV7-9 and TRBJ1-5; D gene unclear. The CDR3 is 15 amino acids. CDR1 SEHNR and CDR2 FQNEAQ come from the germline V gene (reference sequence). Trimming cost V 1 base and J 4 bases, with 11 bases left between them. The CDR3 loop reads CASSLGRQPNQPQHF. The CDR3 DNA reads TGTGCCAGCAGCTTAGGTCGGCAGCCTAATCAGCCCCAGCATTTT.

The chain's CDR3 is CASSFYGGYEQYF. CDR3 nucleotide sequence: TGTGCCAGCAGCTTCTACGGAGGTTACGAGCAGTACTTC. The genes are TRBV7-3 and TRBJ2-7; possibly TRBD2 for D (5 bases). The V gene lost 3 bases and the J gene lost 4 bases, with 10 bases spanning the gap. Germline values: CDR1 SGHTA, CDR2 FQGTGA. This CDR3 region has 13 residues. Drawing the rest from reference TRBV7-3 and TRBJ2-7, the complete variable domain is GAGVSQTPSNKVTEKGKYVELRCDPISGHTALYWYRQSLGQGPEFLIYFQGTGAADDSGLPNDRFFAVRPEGSVSTLKIQRTERGDSAVYLCASSFYGGYEQYFGPGTRLTVT.

The rearrangement joins TRBV28 to TRBJ1-5; no definite D call. The germline gives CDR1 MDHEN, CDR2 SYDVKM. The germline V and J ends were trimmed by 5 bases and 5 bases, with 28 bases remaining between them. This CDR3 comprises 19 residues. The CDR3, as DNA: TGTGCCAGCAGTATCAGGACGGCCCTAGGCTGGCGCAGCGATCAGCCCCAGCATTTT. Translating gives CASSIRTALGWRSDQPQHF.